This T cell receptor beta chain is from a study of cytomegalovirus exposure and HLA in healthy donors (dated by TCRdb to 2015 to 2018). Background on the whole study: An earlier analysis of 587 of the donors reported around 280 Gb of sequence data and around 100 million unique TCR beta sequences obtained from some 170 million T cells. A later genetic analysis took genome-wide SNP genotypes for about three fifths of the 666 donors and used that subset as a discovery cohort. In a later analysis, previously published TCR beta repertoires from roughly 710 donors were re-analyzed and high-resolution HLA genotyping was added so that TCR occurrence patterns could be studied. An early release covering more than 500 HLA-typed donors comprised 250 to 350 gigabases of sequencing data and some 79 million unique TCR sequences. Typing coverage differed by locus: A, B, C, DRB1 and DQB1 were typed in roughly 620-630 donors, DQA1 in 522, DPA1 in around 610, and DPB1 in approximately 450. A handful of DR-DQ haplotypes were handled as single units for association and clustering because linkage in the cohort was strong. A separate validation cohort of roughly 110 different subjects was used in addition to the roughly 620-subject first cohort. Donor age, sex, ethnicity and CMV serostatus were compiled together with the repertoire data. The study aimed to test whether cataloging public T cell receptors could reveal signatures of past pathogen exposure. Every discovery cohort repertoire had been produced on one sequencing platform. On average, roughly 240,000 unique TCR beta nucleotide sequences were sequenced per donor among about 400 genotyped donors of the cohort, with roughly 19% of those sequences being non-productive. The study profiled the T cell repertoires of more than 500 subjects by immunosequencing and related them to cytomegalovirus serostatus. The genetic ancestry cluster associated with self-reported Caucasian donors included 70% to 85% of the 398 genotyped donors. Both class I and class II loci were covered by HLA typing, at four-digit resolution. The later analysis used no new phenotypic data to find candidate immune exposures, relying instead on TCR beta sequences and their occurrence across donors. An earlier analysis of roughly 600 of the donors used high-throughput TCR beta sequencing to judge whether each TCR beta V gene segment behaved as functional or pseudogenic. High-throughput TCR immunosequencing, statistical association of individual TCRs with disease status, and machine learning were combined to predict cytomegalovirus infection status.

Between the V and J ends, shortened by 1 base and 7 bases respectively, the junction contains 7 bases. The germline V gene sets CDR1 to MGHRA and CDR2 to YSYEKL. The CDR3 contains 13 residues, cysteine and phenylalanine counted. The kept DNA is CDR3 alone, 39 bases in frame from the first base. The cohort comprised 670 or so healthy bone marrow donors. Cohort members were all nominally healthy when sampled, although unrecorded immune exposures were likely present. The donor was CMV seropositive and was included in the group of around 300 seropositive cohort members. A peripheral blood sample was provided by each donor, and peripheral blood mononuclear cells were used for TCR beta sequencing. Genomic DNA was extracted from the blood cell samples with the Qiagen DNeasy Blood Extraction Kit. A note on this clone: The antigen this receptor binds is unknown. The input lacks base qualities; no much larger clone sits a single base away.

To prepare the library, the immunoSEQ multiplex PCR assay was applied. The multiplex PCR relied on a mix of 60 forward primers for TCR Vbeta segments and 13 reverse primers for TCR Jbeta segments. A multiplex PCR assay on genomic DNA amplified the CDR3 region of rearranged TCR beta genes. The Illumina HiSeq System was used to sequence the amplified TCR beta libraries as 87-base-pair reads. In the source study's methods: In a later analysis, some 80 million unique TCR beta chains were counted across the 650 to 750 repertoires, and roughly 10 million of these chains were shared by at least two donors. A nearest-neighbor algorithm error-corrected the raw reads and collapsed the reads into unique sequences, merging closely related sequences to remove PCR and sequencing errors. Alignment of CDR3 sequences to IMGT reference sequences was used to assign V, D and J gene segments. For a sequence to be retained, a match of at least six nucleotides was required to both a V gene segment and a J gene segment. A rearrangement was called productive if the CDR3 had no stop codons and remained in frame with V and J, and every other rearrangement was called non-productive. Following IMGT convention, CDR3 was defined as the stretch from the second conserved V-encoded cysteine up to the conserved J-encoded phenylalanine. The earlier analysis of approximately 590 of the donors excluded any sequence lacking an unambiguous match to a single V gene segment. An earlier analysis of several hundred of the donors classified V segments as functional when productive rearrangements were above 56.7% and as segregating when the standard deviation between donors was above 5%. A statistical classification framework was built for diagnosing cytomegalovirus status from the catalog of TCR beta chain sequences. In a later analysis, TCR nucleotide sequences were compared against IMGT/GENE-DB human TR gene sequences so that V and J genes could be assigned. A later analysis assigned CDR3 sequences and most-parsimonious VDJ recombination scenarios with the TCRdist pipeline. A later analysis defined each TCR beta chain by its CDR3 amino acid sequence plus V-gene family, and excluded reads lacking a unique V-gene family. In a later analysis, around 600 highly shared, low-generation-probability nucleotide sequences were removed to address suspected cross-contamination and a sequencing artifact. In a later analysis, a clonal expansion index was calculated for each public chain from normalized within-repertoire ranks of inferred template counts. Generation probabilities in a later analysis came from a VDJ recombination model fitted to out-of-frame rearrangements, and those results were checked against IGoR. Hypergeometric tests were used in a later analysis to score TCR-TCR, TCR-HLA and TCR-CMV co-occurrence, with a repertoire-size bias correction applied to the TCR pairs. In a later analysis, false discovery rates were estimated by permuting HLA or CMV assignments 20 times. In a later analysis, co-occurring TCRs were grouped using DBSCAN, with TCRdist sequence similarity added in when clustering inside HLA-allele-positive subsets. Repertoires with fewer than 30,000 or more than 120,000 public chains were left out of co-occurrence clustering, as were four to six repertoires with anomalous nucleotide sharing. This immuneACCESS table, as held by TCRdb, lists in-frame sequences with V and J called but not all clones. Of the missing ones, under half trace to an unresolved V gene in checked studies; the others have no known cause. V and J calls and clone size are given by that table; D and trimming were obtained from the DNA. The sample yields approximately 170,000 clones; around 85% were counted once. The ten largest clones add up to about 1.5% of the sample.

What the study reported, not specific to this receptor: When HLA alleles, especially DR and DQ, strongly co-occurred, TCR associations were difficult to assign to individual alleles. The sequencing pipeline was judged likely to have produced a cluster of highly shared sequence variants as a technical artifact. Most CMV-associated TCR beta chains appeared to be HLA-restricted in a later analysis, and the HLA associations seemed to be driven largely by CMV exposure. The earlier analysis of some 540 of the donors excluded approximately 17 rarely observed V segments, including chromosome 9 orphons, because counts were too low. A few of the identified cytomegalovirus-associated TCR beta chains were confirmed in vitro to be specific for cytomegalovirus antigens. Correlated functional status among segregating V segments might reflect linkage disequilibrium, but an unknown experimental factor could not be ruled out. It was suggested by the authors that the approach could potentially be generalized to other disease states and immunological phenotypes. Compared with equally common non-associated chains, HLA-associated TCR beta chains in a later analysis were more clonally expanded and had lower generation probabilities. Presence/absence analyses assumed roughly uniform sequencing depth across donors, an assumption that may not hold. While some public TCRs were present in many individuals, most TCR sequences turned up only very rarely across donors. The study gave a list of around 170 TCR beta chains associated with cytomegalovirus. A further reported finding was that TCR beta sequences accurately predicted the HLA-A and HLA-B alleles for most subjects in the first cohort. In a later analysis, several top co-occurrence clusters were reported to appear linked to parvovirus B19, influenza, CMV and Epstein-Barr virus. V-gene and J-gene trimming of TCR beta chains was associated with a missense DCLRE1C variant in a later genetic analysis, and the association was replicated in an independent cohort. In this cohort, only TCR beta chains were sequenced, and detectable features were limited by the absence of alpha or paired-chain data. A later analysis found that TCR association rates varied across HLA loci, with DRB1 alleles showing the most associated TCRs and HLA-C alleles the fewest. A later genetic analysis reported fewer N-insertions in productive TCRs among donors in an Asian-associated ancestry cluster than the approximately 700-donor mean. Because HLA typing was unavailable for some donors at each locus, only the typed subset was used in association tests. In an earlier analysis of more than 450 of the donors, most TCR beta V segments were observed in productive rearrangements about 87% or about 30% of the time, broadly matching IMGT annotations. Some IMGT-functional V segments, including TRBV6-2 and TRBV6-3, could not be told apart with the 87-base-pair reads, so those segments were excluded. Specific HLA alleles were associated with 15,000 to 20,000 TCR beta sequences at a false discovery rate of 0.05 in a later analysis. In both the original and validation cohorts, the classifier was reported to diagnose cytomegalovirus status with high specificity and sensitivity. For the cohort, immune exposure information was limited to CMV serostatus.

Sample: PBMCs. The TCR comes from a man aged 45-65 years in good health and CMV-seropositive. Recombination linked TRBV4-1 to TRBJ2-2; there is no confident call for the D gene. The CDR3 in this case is CASSQASGGELFF. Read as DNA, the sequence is TGCGCCAGCAGCCAAGCATCAGGCGGGGAGCTGTTTTTT.